A single sample gave rise to the 17 T cell receptor beta chains below, sequenced in a study of blood T cells in healthy people across ages. Alongside a J-beta primer mix, a sample-barcoded 5' primer served in a second PCR lasting about 7 to 12 cycles. TCRdb reanalysed the 5' RACE reads using MiXCR and keeps one entry per CDR3 protein. In the table there are roughly 1,800,000 distinct CDR3 sequences, around half of which are singletons. Sequencing was performed on blood. The receptors stem from a woman aged 40 to 50 in good health.

V usage is TRBV20-1 and J usage is TRBJ2-1; tentative D call: TRBD1 (6 bases). CDR3 size: 14 residues. V was cut by 5 bases and J by 0 bases, with 11 bases left in between. Germline CDR1 DFQATT, CDR2 SNEGSKA (reference sequence). Here the CDR3 reads CSAADRNSYNEQFF. In DNA form, the CDR3 reads TGCAGTGCTGCCGACAGGAACTCCTACAATGAGCAGTTCTTC.

This chain uses TRBV7-2 with TRBJ1-4; possible D gene TRBD1, 5 bases. Germline assignment: CDR1 SGHTA and CDR2 FQGNSA. Trimming stripped 7 bases from V and 1 base from J, with 13 bases between. This CDR3 has 15 amino acids. The CDR3 is CASTSPGGTNEKLFF. The CDR3, as DNA: TGTGCCAGCACTTCTCCGGGGGGAACTAATGAAAAACTGTTTTTT.

This clonotype was seen a few times. V and J are TRBV6-1 and TRBJ2-7; 7 nucleotides match TRBD1. Germline V CDR1 and CDR2: MNHNS, SASEGT. The CDR3 length is 17 residues. The V and J ends lost 6 bases and 2 bases, in that order; junction bases with no gene match: 16. CDR3 in amino acids: CASSDGDRAVRTYEQYF. CDR3 sequence (DNA): TGTGCCAGCAGCGACGGCGACAGGGCCGTCCGGACCTACGAGCAGTACTTC.

This clonotype has just a few counts. V and J are TRBV12-3 or TRBV12-4 and TRBJ2-6; D ambiguous. This CDR3 contains 18 residues. V was pared by 3 bases and J by 4 bases, with 19 bases between. CDR3 protein: CASSFRTGPISGANVLTF. The CDR3 DNA is TGTGCCAGCAGTTTCCGGACGGGCCCCATATCCGGGGCCAACGTCCTGACTTTC.

The chain employs TRBV25-1 and TRBJ2-1, with 9 bases fitting TRBD2. The CDR3 is 15 amino acids. Germline loops: CDR1 MGHDK, CDR2 SYGVNS. The V segment lost 5 bases and the J segment 4 bases; nucleotides outside the gene matches: 6. The CDR3 coding sequence is TGTGCCAGCAGTCTCCCGGGACTAGCATACAATGAGCAGTTCTTC. This encodes CASSLPGLAYNEQFF.

The V call is TRBV5-4, the J call TRBJ2-1; tentative D call: TRBD2 (6 bases). Trimming shortened V by 4 bases and J by 0 bases, and 11 bases separated the two germline ends. The CDR3 loop spans 15 amino acids. Germline V lookup: CDR1 SGHNT, CDR2 YYREEE (reference sequence). The CDR3: CASSHIADSYNEQFF. The CDR3 bases are TGTGCCAGCAGCCATATAGCGGACTCCTACAATGAGCAGTTCTTC.

This clonotype came up a few times. The gene calls are TRBV7-2 and TRBJ2-1; 7 bases match TRBD2. The germline V gene encodes CDR1 SGHTA and CDR2 FQGNSA. The CDR3 runs 16 residues. The V gene end was trimmed by 2 bases and the J gene end by 4 bases; junction bases not matched to a gene: 8. The CDR3 DNA is TGTGCCAGCAGCTTACCCGAGCGGGGACCTTACAATGAGCAGTTCTTC. Its protein is CASSLPERGPYNEQFF.

The chain is built from TRBV5-1 and TRBJ2-7; TRBD2 is a possible D gene (5 bases). Germline CDR1 and CDR2: SGHRS and YFSETQ. CDR3 length: 13 amino acids. The ends were cut back, 4 bases at V and 3 bases at J, with 11 bases in the middle. CDR3 coding DNA: TGCGCCAGCAGCGCCGAACTAGACTACGAGCAGTACTTC. This encodes CASSAELDYEQYF. Supplemented by reference TRBV5-1 and TRBJ2-7, the full variable domain reads KAGVTQTPRYLIKTRGQQVTLSCSPISGHRSVSWYQQTPGQGLQFLFEYFSETQRNKGNFPGRFSGRQFSNSRSEMNVSTLELGDSALYLCASSAELDYEQYFGPGTRLTVT.

This clonotype was counted only a few times. A read error may account for a junction end that differs from germline. V is TRBV5-1 and J is TRBJ1-6; D is unresolved. The germline V gene encodes CDR1 SGHRS and CDR2 YFSETQ. The CDR3 runs 16 residues. The DNA for the CDR3 is TGCGCAAGCAGCCCCGAGGTAGCCGGCCGACGTTCACCCCTCCACTTT. This sequence encodes CASSPEVAGRRSPLHF.

The CDR3 reads CASLVRGPYQETQYF. The CDR3 nucleotides read TGTGCCAGCTTAGTAAGGGGGCCGTACCAAGAGACCCAGTACTTC. V and J are TRBV5-6 and TRBJ2-5; TRBD1 matches 7 bases. Germline V CDR1 and CDR2: SGHDT, YYEEEE. Trimming removed 7 bases from V and 0 bases from J; junction bases left unmatched: 9. The CDR3 contains 15 residues. The full variable domain, completed using reference TRBV5-6 and TRBJ2-5, is DAGVTQSPTHLIKTRGQQVTLRCSPKSGHDTVSWYQQALGQGPQFIFQYYEEEERQRGNFPDRFSGHQFPNYSSELNVNALLLGDSALYLCASLVRGPYQETQYFGPGTRLLVL.

The rearrangement links TRBV2 to TRBJ2-3, with 8 bases identical to TRBD1. CDR1 is SNHLY and CDR2 is FYNNEI in the germline V gene. The CDR3 consists of 16 residues. With 5 bases clipped from V and 1 base from J, the junction kept 8 bases outside the gene matches. CDR3 nucleotides: TGTGCCAGCAGTCCAGGGGGCGCCGGCGGCACAGATACGCAGTATTTT. Amino acid sequence: CASSPGGAGGTDTQYF.

J is TRBJ2-3 and V is TRBV27, with unresolved D. CDR3 length equals 15 residues. Per the germline V gene, CDR1 is MNHEY and CDR2 is SMNVEV (reference sequence). Trimming left V 5 bases short and J 6 bases short, with 18 bases between. The CDR3 nucleotides are TGTGCCAGCAGTCCACGAGACCGGGTCGGGGATACGCAGTATTTT. Translation: CASSPRDRVGDTQYF.

The chain combines TRBV6-6 with TRBJ1-2; no reliable D call. The CDR3 totals 13 residues. V lost 3 bases and J lost 1, with 6 bases in between. Germline V lookup: CDR1 MNHNY, CDR2 SVGAGI (reference sequence). This chain's CDR3 is CASSYWYNYGYTF. CDR3 DNA sequence: TGTGCCAGCAGTTATTGGTATAACTATGGCTACACCTTC.

This clonotype was observed a few times. The CDR3 DNA sequence: TGTGCCAGCAGTTTCGGGGGGACAGGGAGGAACGAGCAGTACTTC. Residues: CASSFGGTGRNEQYF. This chain joins TRBV6-5 and TRBJ2-7; 9 bases line up with TRBD1. Germline V gives CDR1 MNHEY, CDR2 SVGAGI. This CDR3 is 15 amino acids long. V was pared by 4 bases and J by 5 bases, with 9 bases of the junction left unmatched.

This chain links TRBV7-2 with TRBJ2-5; unclear D gene. The CDR3 length is 16 residues. V was clipped by 0 bases and J by 11 bases, with 22 bases between them. The germline CDR1 and CDR2 sequences are SGHTA and FQGNSA. In nucleotides, the CDR3 is TGTGCCAGCAGCTTAGCGGGTGGGCCAAACCCGGGTGAGCAGTACTTC. As protein: CASSLAGGPNPGEQYF.

J is TRBJ2-1 and V is TRBV7-9, with D possibly being TRBD1 (5 bases). The CDR3 extends over 14 amino acids. From germline, CDR1 is SEHNR and CDR2 FQNEAQ (reference sequence). The V and J ends lost 3 bases and 2 bases respectively, with 8 bases between them. CDR3 bases: TGTGCCAGCAGCTTGGACACCACCTACAATGAGCAGTTCTTC. Its translation is CASSLDTTYNEQFF.

The CDR3 is CASSFAPGLAESSYEQYF. The DNA for the CDR3 is TGTGCCAGCAGTTTCGCACCGGGACTAGCGGAGAGCTCCTACGAGCAGTACTTC. The gene calls are TRBV12-3 or TRBV12-4 and TRBJ2-7; 11 bases are a match to TRBD2. V was pared by 3 bases and J by 0 bases, with 10 bases of the junction left unmatched. The CDR3 runs to 18 residues.